Listed below are T cell receptor beta chains from one sample, sequenced in a study of blood T cell repertoires in COVID-19. TCRdb's copy holds only in-frame clones and misses some; the assay was immunoSEQ multiplex PCR. The table lists over 25,000 clones, around 81% of them singletons, with roughly 71% in the top ten. The sequenced sample consisted of peripheral blood. Receptors originate from a man in his 70s with acute or convalescent COVID-19. Each CDR3 is given with its conserved first and last residue. The D gene is left open where the match is weak. Expanded clones are given a class, and other clones once, few, many or no size at all.

>TRBV27|NA|NA|TRBJ2-1
CASSTITLGGNEQFF
TGTGCCAGCAGTACAATCACCCTAGGGGGTAATGAGCAGTTCTTC
>TRBV5-8|NA|TRBD1|TRBJ1-2
CASTSPDRAGYGYTF
TGTGCCAGCACTTCTCCGGACAGGGCGGGCTATGGCTACACCTTC
>TRBV27|few|NA|TRBJ1-4
CASSFGSAGKLFF
TGTGCCAGCAGTTTCGGGTCGGCGGGAAAACTGTTTTTT
>TRBV19|NA|NA|TRBJ1-1
CASSILSTGAAFF
TGTGCCAGTAGTATCTTATCGACGGGAGCAGCTTTCTTT
>TRBV5-6|NA|TRBD2|TRBJ2-2
CASSSTSGSNTGELFF
TGTGCCAGCAGTTCGACTAGCGGGAGTAACACCGGGGAGCTGTTTTTT
>TRBV27|NA|NA|TRBJ2-3
CASRRDRTDTQYF
TGTGCCAGCAGGCGGGACCGCACAGATACGCAGTATTTT
>TRBV6-1|NA|NA|TRBJ1-5
CASSENRDWPQHF
TGTGCCAGCAGTGAAAACCGAGACTGGCCCCAGCATTTT
>TRBV3-1/TRBV3-2|NA|TRBD1|TRBJ1-1
CASSQQGGGAEAFF
TGTGCCAGCAGCCAACAGGGGGGTGGCGCTGAAGCTTTCTTT
>TRBV19|few|NA|TRBJ1-1
CASREPGTRDTEAFF
TGTGCCAGTAGGGAGCCCGGGACTCGCGACACTGAAGCTTTCTTT
>TRBV4-2|NA|TRBD2|TRBJ2-3
CASSQGEGVAGADTQYF
TGTGCCAGCAGCCAAGGGGAGGGGGTAGCGGGAGCCGATACGCAGTATTTT
>TRBV6-5|few|TRBD1|TRBJ1-6
CASSRRGDSPLHF
TGTGCCAGCAGTCGCAGGGGGGATTCACCCCTCCACTTT
>TRBV7-8|NA|NA|TRBJ1-3
CASSLASQRFSGNTIYF
TGTGCCAGCAGCTTAGCGTCACAACGATTCTCTGGAAACACCATATATTTT
>TRBV10-2|NA|NA|TRBJ1-6
CAGGTGNSPLHF
TGCGCCGGGGGGACGGGCAATTCACCCCTCCACTTT
>TRBV5-6|NA|NA|TRBJ1-3
CASSWGRGNTIYF
TGTGCCAGCAGTTGGGGGCGAGGAAACACCATATATTTT
>TRBV6-5|NA|NA|TRBJ1-5
CASKQGDQPQHF
TGTGCCAGCAAACAGGGCGATCAGCCCCAGCATTTT
>TRBV5-1|NA|NA|TRBJ2-3
CASSTGSTDTQYF
TGCGCCAGCAGCACCGGGAGCACAGATACGCAGTATTTT
>TRBV2|few|TRBD2|TRBJ2-1
CASSSTLAGGPNEQFF
TGTGCCAGCAGCTCAACCCTAGCGGGAGGGCCAAATGAGCAGTTCTTC
>TRBV7-6|NA|NA|TRBJ1-2
CASSFGGAQGTRGYTF
TGTGCCAGCAGCTTTGGCGGGGCCCAGGGGACTAGAGGCTACACCTTC
>TRBV19|NA|NA|TRBJ1-1
CASSQAKGTEAFF
TGTGCCAGTAGCCAAGCGAAAGGTACTGAAGCTTTCTTT
>TRBV12-3/TRBV12-4|NA|NA|TRBJ1-1
CASRLTGNTEAFF
TGTGCCAGCAGACTGACAGGGAACACTGAAGCTTTCTTT
>TRBV7-9|once|NA|TRBJ2-2
CASSYPQGLITGELFF
TGTGCCAGCAGCTATCCTCAGGGGCTTATCACCGGGGAGCTGTTTTTT
>TRBV6-5|few|TRBD1|TRBJ2-7
CASRGTGTYEQYF
TGTGCCAGCAGGGGGACAGGGACCTACGAGCAGTACTTC
>TRBV6-5|NA|TRBD1|TRBJ2-3
CASSPGQALRRYF
TGTGCCAGCAGCCCGGGACAGGCTCTACGTAGGTATTTT
>TRBV19|NA|TRBD1|TRBJ2-7
CASSIGPPTGVSYEQYF
TGTGCCAGTAGTATAGGTCCCCCGACAGGGGTCTCCTACGAGCAGTACTTC
>TRBV29-1|NA|TRBD1|TRBJ1-5
CSTSTGGGNQPQHF
TGCAGCACTTCTACAGGGGGAGGCAATCAGCCCCAGCATTTT
>TRBV4-1|few|TRBD2|TRBJ2-5
CASSLAGASETQYF
TGCGCCAGCAGCCTAGCGGGAGCTTCAGAGACCCAGTACTTC
>TRBV9|NA|TRBD2|TRBJ2-1
CASSTLAGPYNEQFF
TGTGCCAGCAGCACCCTAGCGGGACCCTACAATGAGCAGTTCTTC
>TRBV11-2|NA|NA|TRBJ1-1
CASTIRGDTEAFF
TGTGCCAGCACCATACGAGGAGACACTGAAGCTTTCTTT
>TRBV7-2|NA|TRBD1|TRBJ1-1
CASSLPPTGPNTEAFF
TGTGCCAGCAGCTTACCCCCGACAGGGCCCAACACTGAAGCTTTCTTT
>TRBV4-3|once|TRBD2|TRBJ2-3
CASSQEGREDTQYF
TGCGCCAGCAGCCAAGAGGGGAGGGAAGATACGCAGTATTTT
>TRBV9|NA|NA|TRBJ1-2
CASSVGVLGGYTF
TGTGCCAGCAGCGTAGGGGTCCTCGGGGGCTACACCTTC
>TRBV6-1|NA|NA|TRBJ2-5
CASSDQGMGRTQYF
TGTGCCAGCAGTGATCAGGGTATGGGAAGGACCCAGTACTTC
>TRBV28|NA|NA|TRBJ2-7
CASSLGPGTGLYEQYF
TGTGCCAGCAGTTTAGGGCCCGGGACTGGGCTTTACGAGCAGTACTTC
>TRBV18|NA|TRBD1|TRBJ2-7
CASSRRDRLHEQYF
TGTGCCAGCTCACGCCGGGACAGGCTCCACGAGCAGTACTTC
>TRBV5-6|once|NA|TRBJ1-2
CASSPEGGYGYTF
TGTGCCAGCAGCCCGGAGGGCGGGTATGGCTACACCTTC
>TRBV29-1|NA|TRBD2|TRBJ2-3
CSVGDSGGFTDTQYF
TGCAGCGTTGGAGATAGCGGGGGGTTCACAGATACGCAGTATTTT
>TRBV5-4|NA|TRBD2|TRBJ2-5
CASSLGGGETQYF
TGTGCCAGCAGCTTGGGCGGGGGTGAGACCCAGTACTTC
>TRBV9|NA|NA|TRBJ1-3
CASSSGTSGNTIYF
TGTGCCAGCAGCTCCGGGACTTCAGGAAACACCATATATTTT
>TRBV7-2|NA|NA|TRBJ2-5
CASRETKGGETQYF
TGTGCCAGCAGAGAAACGAAAGGGGGAGAGACCCAGTACTTC
>TRBV5-6|NA|NA|TRBJ2-5
CASSSQGGGETQYF
TGTGCCAGCAGCTCCCAGGGAGGTGGGGAGACCCAGTACTTC